One sample yielded the 3 T cell receptor beta chains listed below, sequenced in a study of cytomegalovirus exposure and HLA in healthy donors (dated by TCRdb to 2015 to 2018). The method behind the library was the immunoSEQ multiplex PCR assay. A mixture of 60 forward primers for TCR Vbeta segments and 13 reverse primers for TCR Jbeta segments was used in the multiplex PCR. The source is immuneACCESS, and TCRdb retained only in-frame sequences with V and J called. Part of the clones is not carried over; for the studies checked, unresolved V genes explain less than half of this, and the remainder is unexplained. In this sample the table shows over 70,000 clones, more than 60% of which occur a single time. Together, the top ten hold 2.5% to 3.5% of the sample. The specimen was PBMCs. The receptor set was obtained from a man over 45 in good health and CMV-seropositive.

As regards this clone: One end of the junction is discordant with germline, which a read error may explain. The V gene is TRBV5-1, the J gene TRBJ2-6; the match to TRBD1 covers 10 bases. The CDR3 contains 22 residues. Germline V gene data show CDR1 as SGHRS and CDR2 as YFSETQ. CDR3 in DNA: TGCGCCAGCAGCTTGAGGGGCCGGGGGGGGACAGGGGCTACCTCTGGGGCCAACGGCCTGACTTTC. Its protein is CASSLRGRGGTGATSGANGLTF. Drawing the rest from reference TRBV5-1 and TRBJ2-6, the complete variable domain is KAGVTQTPRYLIKTRGQQVTLSCSPISGHRSVSWYQQTPGQGLQFLFEYFSETQRNKGNFPGRFSGRQFSNSRSEMNVSTLELGDSALYLCASSLRGRGGTGATSGANGLTFGAGSRLTVL.

With regard to this clone: One end of the junction does not line up with germline, which may come from a read error. The chain uses TRBV10-2 and TRBJ2-7; TRBD1 matches at 9 bases. This CDR3 is built from 13 residues. From germline, CDR1 is WSHSY and CDR2 SAAADI. CDR3 residues: CASSEGTGYVQYF. CDR3 coding DNA: TGCGCCAGCAGTGAAGGGACAGGGTACGTGCAGTACTTC.

The chain links TRBV19 to TRBJ2-7, with a tentative D call TRBD2 (6 bases). The CDR3 consists of 13 residues. Germline values: CDR1 LNHDA, CDR2 SQIVND (reference sequence). The V and J ends lost 3 bases and 5 bases respectively, with 11 bases between them. The DNA of the CDR3 is TGTGCCAGTAGTATGGGAGCGGGCAACGAGCAGTACTTC. As protein: CASSMGAGNEQYF.